This T cell receptor (beta chain) was sequenced for a study of T cells in Graves' hyperthyroidism and ophthalmopathy (dated by TCRdb to 2018 to 2020). Concerning the study at large: Peripheral blood samples were taken at the time of initial diagnosis, prior to any treatment. To identify distinguishing TCR V-J signatures, a discovery cohort of 90 to 100 patients was used, comprising 43 with Graves' ophthalmopathy and around 57 with stable Graves' hyperthyroidism. An independent validation cohort of under 20 hyperthyroidism patients and about 15 patients who later progressed to ophthalmopathy tested prospective prediction of ophthalmopathy. The 100 or so discovery patients were randomly divided into training and test sets at a 7:3 ratio. In more than five Graves' hyperthyroidism patients, the study also compared T-cell repertoires from thyroid tissue with T-cell repertoires from blood. After blood sampling, hyperthyroidism patients were treated with methimazole at a starting dose of 30 mg daily, and ophthalmopathy patients were treated with high-dose intravenous methylprednisolone. According to the paper, TCR Vbeta CDR3 sequencing was carried out on roughly 130 peripheral blood samples, which came from under 50 ophthalmopathy, 80 or so hyperthyroidism and roughly 17 progressor patients.

The CDR3 runs 16 amino acids, cysteine and phenylalanine included. Of all the DNA, just the CDR3 is kept, 48 bases in frame from base 1. Per the germline V gene (reference sequence), SEHNR is the CDR1 and FQNEAQ is the CDR2. Deletion took 1 base off V and 5 bases off J, with a span of 15 bases between the germline ends. The TCR beta CDR3 regions were amplified from the RNA transcripts. A first-round RT-PCR of the TCR CDR3 used the HTBI primer set with the Qiagen OneStep RT-PCR kit. A second multiplex PCR round built the libraries, followed by size selection and purification. Sequencing of the libraries was done on an Illumina HiSeq2000 using paired-end 100 bp reads. The authors processed their data as follows. SOAPnuke was used to process the raw data, with reads discarded if the reads contained adapters or uncalled bases, had a mean Phred below 15, or lacked an exact constant-primer or identifier match. High-quality paired reads were merged using COPE v1.2.5, and each unique nucleotide sequence was defined as a clonotype. MiTCR v1.1 was used to align the clonotypes against IMGT TRBV, TRBD and TRBJ reference segments. Only V-J combinations with frequency above 0.0001, covering 99% to 99.2% of repertoires, were analysed. The TCS score was defined as the ratio of F50 (clonal expansion) to E x V (chaos), calculated using BLOSUM62-based TCRdist between CDR3 peptides within each V-J. Welch's t-statistics and random forest reduced around 520 V-J features to under 15, which were used in a naive Bayes classifier (R e1071). Using fastp at Q25 and MiXCR, TCRdb reprocessed the public reads and kept productive beta chains. Rows merge per CDR3 protein into single entries with the most common DNA and genes. V and J calls and clone size were set by TCRdb, not the authors. The sample data list approximately 590,000 distinct CDR3 sequences, and more than 15% of these were observed just once. Approximately 7% of the sample belongs to the ten largest clones.

Overall results and qualifications from the work: In cross-validation, a model built on a 13 V-J signature told ophthalmopathy apart from stable hyperthyroidism with approximately 90% sensitivity and roughly 83% specificity, and in testing the same model reached 80%/75%. During validation, the model predicted progression to ophthalmopathy a median of approximately 6.5 months ahead of onset, with 70.59% sensitivity and 72% to 80% specificity. Sample size was not statistically predetermined, and investigators were not blinded to group allocation. Most expanded thyroid clonotypes (frequency above 0.001) were also found in blood, which suggests that blood repertoires may mirror thyroid immune responses.

Notes on this clonotype: Its binding antigen is unknown. No clone much larger than this one lies a single base away; base qualities are absent.

Graves' hyperthyroidism was defined as stable when no progression to ophthalmopathy occurred over 18 months of follow-up. Hyperthyroidism patients were aged 18 to 65 years and newly diagnosed, with disease duration of less than 2 months. Any patient with an uncontrolled infection, another autoimmune disease, pregnancy or lactation was excluded. Diagnoses were established on the basis of clinical symptoms, serum thyroxine and TRAb, thyroid ultrasound, and orbital computed tomography. PBMCs were isolated from about 9.2 ml of fresh peripheral blood by Ficoll-Paque density gradient centrifugation. Trizol reagent was used to extract total RNA, and RNA quality was then checked on an Agilent 2100 Bioanalyzer.

This TCR was sampled from a woman in her 30s with Graves' hyperthyroidism. The V and J segments used are TRBV7-9 and TRBJ2-1; TRBD2 is perhaps the D gene, given 6 matching bases. The sequencing input was blood. The DNA is TGTGCCAGCAGCTTAGAGGGTGAGACTAGTAACAATGAGCAGTTCTTC. It codes for CASSLEGETSNNEQFF.